The 2 T cell receptor beta chains below come from one sample, sequenced in a study of regulatory T cells in long-lasting Graves disease. Documented time point: newly diagnosed GD, antithyroid drugs for less than 3 months. Scientists built the TCR library using RNA that was extracted from PBMCs. Researchers made TCR beta libraries by using iRepertoire HTBI primers and running Arm-PCR on CDR3 regions. MiXCR was run by TCRdb on the multiplex PCR reads, yielding one entry per CDR3 protein. The data show 200,000 to 250,000 distinct CDR3 sequences, about 19% seen once. The input for sequencing was peripheral blood mononuclear cells (PBMCs), taken at new diagnosis, from a patient treated with antithyroid drugs. Every receptor here comes from a female donor with Graves disease.

The table lists this clonotype with many counts. The rearrangement uses TRBV10-3 and TRBJ1-5; TRBD1 might be the D (5 bases). With 3 bases removed from V and 2 bases from J, the gap between germline ends came to 11 bases. Germline assignment: CDR1 ENHRY and CDR2 SYGVKD. CDR3 length: 15 amino acids. In nucleotides, the CDR3 is TGTGCCATCAGTGAAGGGGTAAAGGGCAATCAGCCCCAGCATTTT. This gives the protein CAISEGVKGNQPQHF.

This clonotype showed up many times. The chain employs TRBV30 and TRBJ2-5; tentative D call: TRBD1 (5 bases). Germline V CDR1 and CDR2: GTSNPN, SVGIG (reference sequence). V was cut by 2 bases and J by 5 bases, with 15 bases left in between. The CDR3 runs to 14 residues. The CDR3 reads CAWSRSREVETQYF. DNA for the CDR3: TGTGCCTGGAGTCGAAGCAGGGAAGTTGAGACCCAGTACTTC.